Each of the 24 T cell receptor beta chains below was sequenced from the same sample in a study of blood T cell repertoires in COVID-19. The method was immunoSEQ multiplex PCR; TCRdb's version includes in-frame clones alone and lacks a portion of them. The sample yields 250,000 to 350,000 clones, roughly 85% seen once. Sequences were obtained from PBMCs or T cells enriched from blood (not recorded which). These receptors all stem from a woman aged 25 to 39 who had recovered from COVID-19.

The chain links TRBV7-7 to TRBJ2-7, with TRBD2 matching 7 bases. Germline assignment: CDR1 SSHAT and CDR2 FNYEAQ (reference sequence). With V trimmed by 5 bases and J by 0 bases, 10 bases remained unmatched. There are 16 residues in the CDR3. This chain's CDR3 is CASSPVAGLSSYEQYF. The CDR3 DNA reads TGTGCCAGCAGCCCTGTAGCGGGCTTGAGCTCCTACGAGCAGTACTTC.

This clone was counted a single time. The chain employs TRBV10-3 and TRBJ2-3; 16 bases line up with TRBD2. After removal of 7 bases from V and 2 bases from J, the junction contained 18 bases not matched to a gene. The CDR3 covers 21 residues. The germline gives CDR1 ENHRY, CDR2 SYGVKD. The DNA of the CDR3 is TGTGCCATCAAAACACCGGGACTAGCGGGAGGGCCTGAGGAAAACACAGATACGCAGTATTTT. Protein: CAIKTPGLAGGPEENTDTQYF.

J is TRBJ2-7 and V is TRBV25-1; D gene ambiguous. This CDR3 spans 17 amino acids. Germline assignment: CDR1 MGHDK and CDR2 SYGVNS. V was cut by 1 base and J by 3 bases, with 19 bases left in between. The CDR3 spells CASSESRVSTISYEQYF. The CDR3 bases are TGTGCCAGCAGTGAATCCCGGGTCAGCACAATAAGCTACGAGCAGTACTTC.

The V gene is TRBV28, the J gene TRBJ1-2; TRBD1 matches 8 bases. Germline-derived CDR1 and CDR2 are MDHEN and SYDVKM. The CDR3 covers 16 residues. V shed 2 bases, J shed 8 bases, and the junction held 13 bases outside the gene matches. CDR3 nucleotides: TGTGCCAGCAGTTTAAACCCTGGACAGGGAACAAGGGGCTACACCTTC. Residues: CASSLNPGQGTRGYTF.

The chain carries TRBV4-1 and TRBJ1-6; 8 bases align to TRBD1. After removal of 1 base from V and 7 bases from J, the junction contained 15 bases not matched to a gene. The CDR3 has 19 residues. The V gene's germline CDR1 is MGHRA and CDR2 YSYEKL. The CDR3 reads CASSQGVPLKTGENSPLHF. Written as DNA, the CDR3 is TGCGCCAGCAGCCAAGGGGTCCCTCTTAAGACAGGGGAAAATTCACCCCTCCACTTT.

J is TRBJ2-5 and V is TRBV30, with D tentatively TRBD1 (5 bases). V lost 2 bases to trimming and J lost 4 bases, with 8 bases between them. This CDR3 contains 12 residues. The germline V gene encodes CDR1 GTSNPN and CDR2 SVGIG (reference sequence). The CDR3 sequence: CAWSSGIETQYF. Here the CDR3 DNA reads TGTGCCTGGAGTTCAGGGATAGAGACCCAGTACTTC. The whole variable domain, remainder taken from reference TRBV30 and TRBJ2-5, is SQTIHQWPATLVQPVGSPLSLECTVEGTSNPNLYWYRQAAGRGLQLLFYSVGIGQISSEVPQNLSASRPQDRQFILSSKKLLLSDSGFYLCAWSSGIETQYFGPGTRLLVL.

The chain employs TRBV6-5 and TRBJ1-2; 7 bases match TRBD1. This CDR3 has 13 amino acids. With V trimmed by 2 bases and J by 5 bases, 2 bases remained unmatched. The germline V gene has CDR1 MNHEY and CDR2 SVGAGI. This CDR3 reads CASSYDREYGYTF. DNA for the CDR3: TGTGCCAGCAGTTACGACAGGGAATATGGCTACACCTTC.

The V gene is TRBV5-1, the J gene TRBJ1-2; the match to TRBD1 covers 7 bases. V gave up 8 bases and J gave up 0 bases; unmatched junction bases: 4. Germline CDR1 and CDR2: SGHRS and YFSETQ. This CDR3 is built from 13 residues. CDR3 in DNA: TGCGCCAGTAACAGGGGTTCTAACTATGGCTACACCTTC. Translated, it gives CASNRGSNYGYTF.

This clone was detected ten times or more. The rearrangement joins TRBV5-1 to TRBJ2-1; 12 bases agree with TRBD2. Unmatched junction bases numbered 2, after V lost 1 base and J lost 0 bases. The CDR3 is 17 residues long. In germline, CDR1 is SGHRS, CDR2 YFSETQ. The chain's CDR3 is CASSLTSGGNSYNEQFF. CDR3 in DNA: TGCGCCAGCAGCTTGACTAGCGGGGGGAACTCCTACAATGAGCAGTTCTTC.

The chain couples TRBV5-4 to TRBJ1-1, with D possibly matching TRBD1 (5 bases). Trimming shortened V by 4 bases and J by 5 bases, and 9 bases separated the two germline ends. Germline CDR1 is SGHNT and CDR2 is YYREEE (reference sequence). CDR3 length equals 12 residues. CDR3 protein: CASSQGGTEAFF. The DNA for the CDR3 is TGTGCCAGCAGCCAGGGTGGTACTGAAGCTTTCTTT.

The chain uses TRBV15 and TRBJ2-7; D may be TRBD1 (5 bases). Trimming stripped 3 bases from V and 3 bases from J, with 18 bases between. Germline CDR1 LNHNV, CDR2 YYDKDF (reference sequence). The CDR3 runs to 16 residues. This CDR3 is CATSSTLGASGYEQYF. CDR3 DNA sequence: TGTGCCACCAGCAGCACGTTAGGGGCTTCAGGCTACGAGCAGTACTTC.

The V call is TRBV7-9, the J call TRBJ1-5; possible D gene TRBD1, 5 bases. Trimming pared 0 bases from V and 4 bases from J, leaving 13 bases between. This CDR3 has 16 amino acids. Germline V gene data show CDR1 as SEHNR and CDR2 as FQNEAQ (reference sequence). Here the CDR3 DNA reads TGTGCCAGCAGCTTAGCCGGCGGGGGAGGAAATCAGCCCCAGCATTTT. This encodes CASSLAGGGGNQPQHF.

There are a few counts of this clone. The rearrangement links TRBV24-1 to TRBJ2-1; D is ambiguous. V dropped 5 bases and J dropped 1 base, with 11 bases sitting between them. The CDR3 runs 15 residues. Germline V gives CDR1 KGHDR, CDR2 SFDVKD. The CDR3 spells CATSVGAGSYNEQFF. CDR3 DNA: TGTGCCACCAGTGTGGGCGCCGGATCCTACAATGAGCAGTTCTTC.

The chain recombines TRBV2 with TRBJ2-7, with 10 positions matching TRBD1. V lost 11 bases to trimming and J lost 4 bases; unmatched junction nucleotides: 8. Germline assignment: CDR1 SNHLY and CDR2 FYNNEI. The CDR3 loop spans 13 amino acids. The chain's CDR3 is CALGDRGGYEQYF. For the CDR3, the DNA is TGTGCCCTTGGGGACAGGGGTGGGTACGAGCAGTACTTC.

This chain uses TRBV7-9 with TRBJ1-2, with D tentatively TRBD1 (6 bases). Germline CDR1 is SEHNR and CDR2 is FQNEAQ (reference sequence). The CDR3 totals 17 residues. V was clipped by 5 bases and J by 7 bases, with 26 bases between them. Here the CDR3 reads CASSEPNSRTEGSGYTF. The CDR3, as DNA: TGTGCCAGCAGCGAGCCCAATAGCCGGACAGAAGGTTCTGGCTACACCTTC.

The CDR3 DNA follows: TGTGCCAGCAGTTTATCGACGGGGATCAGCACAGATACGCAGTATTTT. This codes for CASSLSTGISTDTQYF. The chain links TRBV27 to TRBJ2-3, with a possible D match to TRBD2 (5 bases). This CDR3 spans 16 amino acids. V was pared by 0 bases and J by 0 bases, with 10 bases between. Germline lookup yields CDR1 MNHEY and CDR2 SMNVEV (reference sequence).

The V and J genes are TRBV7-8 and TRBJ1-5; 10 nucleotides match TRBD1. J lost 4 bases, V lost 3 bases, and 3 bases had no gene match. This CDR3 is built from 15 residues. CDR1 and CDR2 from the germline V gene are SGHVS and FQNEAQ. The CDR3 here is CASSFGTGVNQPQHF. The CDR3, as DNA: TGTGCCAGCAGCTTCGGGACAGGGGTGAATCAGCCCCAGCATTTT.

The gene calls are TRBV7-7 and TRBJ2-3, with 15 bases that match TRBD2. With 5 bases clipped from V and 3 bases from J, the junction kept 18 bases outside the gene matches. The CDR3 covers 21 residues. Germline assignment: CDR1 SSHAT and CDR2 FNYEAQ (reference sequence). CDR3 sequence: CASSRDLYTGTSGGMTDTQYF. CDR3 nucleotides: TGTGCCAGCAGCCGAGACCTTTACACCGGGACTAGCGGGGGGATGACAGATACGCAGTATTTT.

The chain has TRBV6-2 or TRBV6-3 and TRBJ2-7, with TRBD1 matching 8 bases. CDR3 length equals 14 residues. The germline V gene encodes CDR1 MNHEY and CDR2 SVGEGT. Trimming cost V 6 bases and J 2 bases; bases outside gene matches: 6. Here the CDR3 DNA reads TGTGCCAGCAGCTCACGGACAGGGCCCTACGAGCAGTACTTC. Its protein product is CASSSRTGPYEQYF.

The chain combines TRBV25-1 with TRBJ2-7; a possible D gene is TRBD2 (6 bases). The CDR3 runs 15 residues. CDR1 is MGHDK, CDR2 SYGVNS, per germline. Deletions cut 3 bases from V and 2 bases from J, with 14 bases between. CDR3 protein: CASSEGGTFAYEQYF. The CDR3 DNA reads as TGTGCCAGCAGTGAGGGCGGGACCTTTGCCTACGAGCAGTACTTC.

A remark on this clone: The same CDR3 arises from other DNA sequences in this sample as well. V gene TRBV18 combines with J gene TRBJ1-6; TRBD1 matches 9 bases. In germline, CDR1 is KGHSH, CDR2 LQKENI. There are 15 residues in the CDR3. J lost 7 bases, V lost 1 base, and 2 bases had no gene match. CDR3 bases: TGTGCCAGCTCACCACAGGGACAGGGAAATTCACCCCTCCACTTT. Translated, it gives CASSPQGQGNSPLHF.

V gene TRBV9 combines with J gene TRBJ1-4; weak D call: TRBD1 (5 bases). Between the trimmed V and J ends, which lost 4 bases and 4 bases, there was a span of 20 bases. Germline V gene lookup returns CDR1 SGDLS and CDR2 YYNGEE. The CDR3 sequence is 17 residues long. CDR3 coding DNA: TGTGCCAGCAGCCTAGACGGGGGTCCAAGCCTTAATGAAAAACTGTTTTTT. Translating it yields CASSLDGGPSLNEKLFF. The variable domain in full, with the rest retrieved from reference TRBV9 and TRBJ1-4, is DSGVTQTPKHLITATGQRVTLRCSPRSGDLSVYWYQQSLDQGLQFLIQYYNGEERAKGNILERFSAQQFPDLHSELNLSSLELGDSALYFCASSLDGGPSLNEKLFFGSGTQLSVL.

The V and J genes are TRBV7-9 and TRBJ1-2; 9 positions match TRBD1. The ends lost 5 bases at V and 2 bases at J; junction bases unmatched: 12. Per germline, CDR1 SEHNR and CDR2 FQNEAQ (reference sequence). The CDR3 contains 17 residues. As DNA, the CDR3 is TGTGCCAGCAGCCTCGGGGCAGGGACAGGGACCAACTATGGCTACACCTTC. Translating it yields CASSLGAGTGTNYGYTF.

V gene TRBV9 combines with J gene TRBJ2-1; 8 nucleotides line up with TRBD2. The V gene end was trimmed by 0 bases and the J gene end by 4 bases; junction bases not matched to a gene: 9. The CDR3 is 17 residues long. CDR1 and CDR2 (germline): SGDLS, YYNGEE. The CDR3 nucleotides read TGTGCCAGCAGCGTAGTTGGCGGGAGGCCGTTATACAATGAGCAGTTCTTC. It yields the protein CASSVVGGRPLYNEQFF.